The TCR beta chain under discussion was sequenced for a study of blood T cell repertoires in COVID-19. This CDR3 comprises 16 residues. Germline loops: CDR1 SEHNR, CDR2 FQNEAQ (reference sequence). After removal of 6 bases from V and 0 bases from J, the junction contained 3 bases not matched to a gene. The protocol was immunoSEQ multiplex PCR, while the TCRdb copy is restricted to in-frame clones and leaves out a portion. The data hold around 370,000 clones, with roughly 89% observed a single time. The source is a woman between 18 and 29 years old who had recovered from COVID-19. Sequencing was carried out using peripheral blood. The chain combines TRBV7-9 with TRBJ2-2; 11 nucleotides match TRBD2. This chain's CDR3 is CASRSTSGANTGELFF. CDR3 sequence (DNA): TGTGCCAGCAGGTCGACTAGCGGGGCGAACACCGGGGAGCTGTTTTTT.